The T cell receptor (beta chain) under discussion was sequenced for a study of T cell responses to AZD1222 COVID-19 vaccine. The study, taken as a whole, reports: There were repertoire samples only from the period after the peak T cell response.

Comment on this clone: Its cognate antigen is unknown.

V was clipped by 5 bases and J by 0 bases, with 16 bases between them. The CDR3 covers 16 residues. Germline-derived CDR1 and CDR2 are SEHNR and FQNEAQ (reference sequence). Repertoires were generated with immunoSEQ multiplex PCR, while TCRdb's copy carries only in-frame clones and drops some. The repertoire holds tens of thousands of clones, with 70% to 90% as singletons. The TCR comes from an adult who received the AZD1222 COVID-19 vaccine. The V and J genes are TRBV7-9 and TRBJ1-1; maybe TRBD1 (5 bases). Sample: peripheral blood, taken 28 days after the second AZD1222 dose. The CDR3 is CASSPRGGLVNTEAFF. CDR3 coding DNA: TGTGCCAGCAGCCCCCGGGGGGGACTAGTGAACACTGAAGCTTTCTTT.